Listed here are 16 T cell receptor beta chains from one sample, sequenced in a study of T cell changes during pregnancy in multiple sclerosis. Generated by immunoSEQ multiplex PCR, the TCRdb table keeps only in-frame clones and is missing some. The table has over 65,000 clones, around 94% seen once. The sample in question was peripheral blood, obtained in the third trimester of pregnancy. Receptor source: a female donor with multiple sclerosis, enrolled in a pregnancy study.

This chain links TRBV4-3 with TRBJ1-1; D call uncertain. The germline V gene has CDR1 LGHNA and CDR2 YSLEER. The CDR3 spans 13 residues. V was pared by 0 bases and J by 6 bases, with 8 bases between. The CDR3 reads CASSQDGGAEAFF. CDR3 nucleotides: TGCGCCAGCAGCCAAGATGGCGGAGCTGAAGCTTTCTTT.

The genes are TRBV19 and TRBJ1-2; TRBD1 matches 8 bases. This CDR3 contains 15 residues. The germline V gene has CDR1 LNHDA and CDR2 SQIVND (reference sequence). V shed 5 bases, J shed 1 base, and the junction held 6 bases outside the gene matches. DNA for the CDR3: TGTGCCAGTAGTTTTACAGGGGGGATTAACTATGGCTACACCTTC. Amino acids: CASSFTGGINYGYTF.

The chain is built from TRBV4-2 and TRBJ2-1; 10 bases match TRBD2. Germline CDR1 is LGHNA and CDR2 is YNFKEQ. This CDR3 spans 16 amino acids. Unmatched junction bases numbered 10, after V lost 4 bases and J lost 7 bases. DNA for the CDR3: TGTGCCAGCAGCCCCCTAGGGCTAGCGGGGGTGAATGAGCAGTTCTTC. Residues: CASSPLGLAGVNEQFF.

This clone has only a few counts. V is TRBV18 and J is TRBJ1-1; D is unclear. The V gene lost 0 bases and the J gene lost 4 bases, with 6 bases spanning the gap. The CDR3 covers 13 residues. In germline, CDR1 is KGHSH, CDR2 LQKENI. The CDR3 here is CASSPPYPTEAFF. CDR3 sequence (DNA): TGTGCCAGCTCACCACCGTATCCCACTGAAGCTTTCTTT.

The chain recombines TRBV6-5 with TRBJ1-2; tentatively, D is TRBD1 (6 bases). The CDR3 sequence is 14 residues long. The V and J ends lost 4 bases and 2 bases respectively, with 11 bases between them. CDR1 and CDR2 from the germline V gene are MNHEY and SVGAGI. CDR3 sequence reads: CASSWGGGNYGYTF. The CDR3 nucleotides are TGTGCCAGCAGTTGGGGCGGGGGCAACTATGGCTACACCTTC.

This clone has a single count. This chain connects TRBV19 to TRBJ1-5; 9 nucleotides match TRBD1. After removal of 9 bases from V and 2 bases from J, the junction contained 17 bases not matched to a gene. Germline V lookup: CDR1 LNHDA, CDR2 SQIVND (reference sequence). The CDR3 is 18 residues long. The CDR3 here is CASRGGQGGRWGNQPQHF. The CDR3 DNA sequence: TGTGCCAGCCGGGGGGGACAGGGAGGTAGGTGGGGCAATCAGCCCCAGCATTTT. Full variable domain (outside the CDR3, taken from reference TRBV19 and TRBJ1-5): DGGITQSPKYLFRKEGQNVTLSCEQNLNHDAMYWYRQDPGQGLRLIYYSQIVNDFQKGDIAEGYSVSREKKESFPLTVTSAQKNPTAFYLCASRGGQGGRWGNQPQHFGDGTRLSIL.

The rearrangement joins TRBV9 to TRBJ2-2; possibly TRBD1 for D (5 bases). The CDR3 is 15 amino acids. V shed 1 base and J shed 0 bases, with 7 bases lying between them. CDR1 SGDLS and CDR2 YYNGEE come from the germline V gene. This CDR3 reads CASSVRTPNTGELFF. Here the CDR3 DNA reads TGTGCCAGCAGCGTAAGGACACCGAACACCGGGGAGCTGTTTTTT.

The chain is built from TRBV4-3 and TRBJ1-2, with D maybe TRBD1 (5 bases). V lost 1 base, J lost 3 bases, and 12 bases lay in between. Looked up from germline, CDR1 is LGHNA and CDR2 is YSLEER. The CDR3 runs 15 residues. The CDR3 is CASSQGTGDDYGYTF. DNA of the CDR3: TGCGCCAGCAGCCAAGGTACGGGGGACGACTATGGCTACACCTTC.

Written as DNA, the CDR3 is TGTGCCAGCAGCTTTACAGTTAATAATTCACCCCTCCACTTT. Its protein product is CASSFTVNNSPLHF. The chain carries TRBV7-9 and TRBJ1-6; D not certain. Germline assignment: CDR1 SEHNR and CDR2 FQNEAQ (reference sequence). V gave up 3 bases and J gave up 5 bases, with 8 bases separating them. CDR3 length: 14 residues.

The J gene is TRBJ1-6, the V gene TRBV13; D is unclear. Trimming took off 7 bases at V and 7 bases at J, with 14 bases between the two ends. The CDR3 is 14 amino acids. Germline lookup yields CDR1 PRHDT and CDR2 FYEKMQ (reference sequence). Here the CDR3 DNA reads TGTGCCAGCACCTCGAGAGGGAGCAATTCACCCCTCCACTTT. It is translated as CASTSRGSNSPLHF.

This clone was observed once. The J gene is TRBJ2-3, the V gene TRBV15, with TRBD1 matching 9 bases. Unmatched junction bases numbered 8, after V lost 4 bases and J lost 0 bases. CDR3 length: 17 residues. The germline V gene encodes CDR1 LNHNV and CDR2 YYDKDF (reference sequence). CDR3 nucleotide sequence: TGTGCCACCAGCACCCGGTACGGGACAGGGAGCACAGATACGCAGTATTTT. Translating gives CATSTRYGTGSTDTQYF.

This chain uses TRBV30 with TRBJ2-7, with D uncertain. Trimming pared 5 bases from V and 7 bases from J, leaving 21 bases between. CDR3 length equals 14 residues. Germline V gene lookup returns CDR1 GTSNPN and CDR2 SVGIG (reference sequence). The CDR3 here is CAWSQALHLREQYF. The DNA for the CDR3 is TGTGCCTGGTCCCAGGCCCTCCATCTACGTGAGCAGTACTTC.

The J gene is TRBJ1-1, the V gene TRBV4-3, with 12 bases identical to TRBD1. The CDR3 runs 18 residues. Germline V gene sequence: CDR1 LGHNA, CDR2 YSLEER. V gave up 0 bases and J gave up 1 base; unmatched junction bases: 6. CDR3 in DNA: TGCGCCAGCAGCCAAGATTACGGGACAGGGGGCGCGAACACTGAAGCTTTCTTT. Its translation: CASSQDYGTGGANTEAFF.

This rearrangement joins TRBV19 to TRBJ1-3; 7 nucleotides agree with TRBD1. This CDR3 is built from 20 residues. The germline CDR1 and CDR2 sequences are LNHDA and SQIVND (reference sequence). J was trimmed by 4 bases and V by 5 bases; bases with no gene match: 23. The CDR3 sequence is CASSSKTNRQGVGQGNTIYF. The CDR3 DNA follows: TGTGCCAGTAGTTCGAAAACCAACCGACAGGGAGTCGGTCAGGGAAACACCATATATTTT.

The chain employs TRBV11-2 and TRBJ1-6; 7 bases are shared with TRBD1. CDR1 is SGHAT and CDR2 is FQNNGV in the germline V gene. V lost 4 bases, J lost 9 bases, and 15 bases stayed unmatched. The CDR3 runs 17 residues. The CDR3, as DNA: TGTGCCAGCAGCTCCCGTCGACAGGGCGCTTCGGGTTCACCCCTCCACTTT. Protein sequence: CASSSRRQGASGSPLHF. The full variable domain, with the rest looked up from reference TRBV11-2 and TRBJ1-6, is EAGVAQSPRYKIIEKRQSVAFWCNPISGHATLYWYQQILGQGPKLLIQFQNNGVVDDSQLPKDRFSAERLKGVDSTLKIQPAKLEDSAVYLCASSSRRQGASGSPLHFGNGTRLTVT.

V gene TRBV18 combines with J gene TRBJ2-3; 9 nucleotides agree with TRBD1. The germline V gene encodes CDR1 KGHSH and CDR2 LQKENI. The junction had 8 bases not matched to a gene; V was cut back by 1 base and J by 6 bases. There are 16 residues in the CDR3. This chain's CDR3 is CASSPRDRVISDTQYF. The CDR3 coding sequence is TGTGCCAGCTCACCACGGGACAGGGTAATCTCCGATACGCAGTATTTT. Variable domain in full (rest from reference TRBV18 and TRBJ2-3): NAGVMQNPRHLVRRRGQEARLRCSPMKGHSHVYWYRQLPEEGLKFMVYLQKENIIDESGMPKERFSAEFPKEGPSILRIQQVVRGDSAAYFCASSPRDRVISDTQYFGPGTRLTVL.